Listed here is a single T cell receptor beta chain. Its antigen is not identified. This sample is part of a study of T cells after yellow fever vaccination. Study summary: Where fractions had low cell numbers, libraries were prepared from them with the SMART-Seq v4 Ultra Low Input RNA kit.

The CDR3 is 13 amino acids. Germline values: CDR1 SQVTM, CDR2 ANQGSEA. Trimming took off 4 bases at V and 5 bases at J, with 11 bases between the two ends. UMIs and a universal primer site were added when TCR cDNA was made by 5'RACE template switching. TCRdb processed the 5' RACE reads anew with MiXCR; each CDR3 protein has one entry. The repertoire holds 550,000 to 750,000 distinct CDR3 sequences, with about 13% as singletons. Broader study findings: Most primary-vaccination clones reappeared after the booster (about 95% CD4, about 90% CD8). Weaker, the secondary response had a peak occurring faster, on day 5 versus 15.

Material: PBMCs, obtained on the day of the yellow fever booster vaccination. The origin of this receptor is a young man who received the YFV17D yellow fever vaccine. The gene calls are TRBV29-1 and TRBJ2-2; no clear D gene. CDR3 in amino acids: CSVVSVKTGELFF. The CDR3 DNA reads as TGCAGCGTTGTTTCGGTGAAAACCGGGGAGCTGTTTTTT.